This T cell receptor (beta chain) was identified in a study of metastatic and nonmetastatic thyroid tumors. Via MiXCR, TCRdb re-called the PCR reads. Found here are around 14,000 clones, around 3.6% of them singletons; the top ten hold 27%. No patient had received any treatment before thyroid surgery. J gave up 5 bases and V 4 bases, and 7 bases lay outside the gene matches. The CDR3 is made up of 15 amino acids. Germline V gives CDR1 SGHDT, CDR2 YYEEEE. This clone was counted a few times. The V and J genes are TRBV5-6 and TRBJ2-7, with 12 positions matching TRBD2. Input material: tumor tissue. The receptor comes from a female donor with papillary thyroid cancer or a benign thyroid nodule (not recorded which). Some clones in this sample may be carry-over from other donors' samples. CDR3 amino acids: CASSGRLAGANEQYF. In DNA form, the CDR3 reads TGTGCCAGCAGCGGAAGACTAGCGGGAGCCAACGAGCAGTACTTC.